This T cell receptor (beta chain) came from a study of OX40 agonist ivuxolimab in advanced cancers. About the research overall: Patient treatment consisted of intravenous ivuxolimab administration every 2 weeks at 0.01 to 10 mg/kg.

The method was immunoSEQ multiplex PCR; TCRdb's version includes in-frame clones alone and lacks a portion of them. The table lists tens of thousands of clones, about 88% of them singletons. A note on this clone: The antigen is unknown.

It was autoimmune disease history or systemic immunosuppression that excluded patients. Study-wide findings and caveats: More expanded clones were found, on average, in CD8+ than in CD4+ T cells. Low clonal expansion, among the lowest seen, marked partial responders at 0.1-3.0 mg/kg.

The junction had 3 bases not matched to a gene; V was cut back by 4 bases and J by 4 bases. The germline V gene has CDR1 SGHRS and CDR2 YFSETQ. The CDR3 spans 14 residues. The chain has TRBV5-1 and TRBJ2-5, with 11 bases that match TRBD1. Specimen: CD4+ or CD8+ T cells sorted from blood, collected in a trial of the OX40 agonist ivuxolimab. This TCR came from an adult with an advanced solid tumor such as melanoma, head and neck, liver or kidney cancer. The chain's CDR3 is CASSAGTGGETQYF. CDR3 sequence (DNA): TGCGCCAGCAGCGCCGGGACAGGGGGAGAGACCCAGTACTTC.